The text below deals with one TCR beta chain. What it binds is not known. 13 Jbeta primers and 60 Vbeta primers were used for the PCR. TCRdb's copy holds only in-frame clones and misses some; the assay was immunoSEQ multiplex PCR. The sample comprises approximately 150,000 clones, around 79% of which are singletons, and over 2.5% rests with the top ten. The CDR3 sequence is 15 residues long. The V and J ends lost 5 bases and 5 bases respectively, with 16 bases between them. Germline V gene sequence: CDR1 SNHLY, CDR2 FYNNEI. These data originate in a study of cytomegalovirus exposure and HLA in healthy donors. Overall study results and limits: It was reported that TCR beta sequences correctly inferred the HLA-A and HLA-B alleles for most subjects.

Healthy bone marrow donors made up the donor group. The sequenced sample was PBMCs. This sequence was found in a middle-aged woman in good health and CMV-seropositive. J is TRBJ2-1 and V is TRBV2; no firm D call. CDR3 bases: TGTGCCAGCAGTCTCTCAGGCCTTGCCAACAATGAGCAGTTCTTC. Its translation is CASSLSGLANNEQFF.